This T cell receptor beta chain is drawn from a study of OX40 agonist ivuxolimab in advanced cancers. Study background: All patients had ivuxolimab intravenously every 2 weeks at 0.01 to 10 mg/kg.

V was trimmed by 3 bases and J by 6 bases, leaving 6 bases between them. Germline CDR1 and CDR2: SGHDT and YYEEEE. The CDR3 sequence is 11 residues long. The sampling schedule covered blood at baseline, cycle 4 day 1, and cycle 7 day 1. With respect to this clone: Its target is not known.

Using immunoSEQ multiplex PCR, the repertoire was profiled, and TCRdb retains in-frame clones only, with some absent. The data contain 65,000 to 70,000 clones, 80% to 90% of them seen just once; the ten biggest clones take up 0.38%. Overall study findings and caveats: At 0.1 to 3.0 mg/kg and by week 6, clonal expansion occurred in CD4+ and CD8+ blood T cells. In general, CD8+ T cells held more expanded clones than CD4+ did, on average.

The receptor was derived from an adult with an advanced solid tumor such as melanoma, head and neck, liver or kidney cancer. The sample consisted of CD4+ or CD8+ T cells sorted from blood, taken in a trial of the OX40 agonist ivuxolimab. The rearrangement uses TRBV5-6 and TRBJ1-1, with a tentative D call TRBD1 (5 bases). The chain's CDR3 is CASSWGSEAFF. In nucleotides, the CDR3 is TGTGCCAGCAGCTGGGGCTCTGAAGCTTTCTTT.